This TCR beta chain was documented in a study of CD8 T cells in Susac syndrome. There are 12 residues in the CDR3. V shed 3 bases and J 7 bases; nucleotides not matched to a gene: 2. Germline V gene data show CDR1 as PRHDT and CDR2 as FYEKMQ (reference sequence). High-throughput TCR beta sequencing covered peripheral CD8+ and CD4+ T cells. TEMRA cells were FACS-enriched and CD8+ and CD4+ T cells negatively isolated. Random hexamers served to reverse transcribe roughly 0.5 to 1 ug RNA. The immunoSEQ assay covered 54 Vbeta and 13 Jbeta segments for CDR3. TCRdb re-analysed the immunoSEQ multiplex PCR reads in MiXCR, keeping a single row per CDR3 protein. The data show under 300,000 distinct CDR3 sequences, around 96% seen once.

The TCR sequence derives from a human donor with Susac syndrome. This chain uses TRBV13 with TRBJ1-2; 7 positions match TRBD1. The material sequenced was CD4+ T cells from PBMCs. The chain's CDR3 is CASSFGTAGYTF. CDR3 coding DNA: TGTGCCAGCAGCTTCGGGACAGCTGGCTACACCTTC. Using reference TRBV13 and TRBJ1-2 for the parts outside the CDR3, the full variable domain is AAGVIQSPRHLIKEKRETATLKCYPIPRHDTVYWYQQGPGQDPQFLISFYEKMQSDKGSIPDRFSAQQFSDYHSELNMSSLELGDSALYFCASSFGTAGYTFGSGTRLTVV.